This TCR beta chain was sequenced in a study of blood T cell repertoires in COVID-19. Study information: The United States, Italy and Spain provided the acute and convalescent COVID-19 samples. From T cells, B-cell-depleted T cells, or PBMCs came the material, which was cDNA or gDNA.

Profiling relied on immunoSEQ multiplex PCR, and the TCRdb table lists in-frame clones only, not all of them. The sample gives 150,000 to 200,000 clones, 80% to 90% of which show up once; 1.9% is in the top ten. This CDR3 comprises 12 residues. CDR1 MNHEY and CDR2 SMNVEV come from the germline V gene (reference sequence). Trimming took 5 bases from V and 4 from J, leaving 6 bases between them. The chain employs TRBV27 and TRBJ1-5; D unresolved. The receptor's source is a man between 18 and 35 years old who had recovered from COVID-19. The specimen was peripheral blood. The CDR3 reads CASSQRNQPQHF. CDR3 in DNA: TGTGCCAGCAGTCAGAGGAATCAGCCCCAGCATTTT.